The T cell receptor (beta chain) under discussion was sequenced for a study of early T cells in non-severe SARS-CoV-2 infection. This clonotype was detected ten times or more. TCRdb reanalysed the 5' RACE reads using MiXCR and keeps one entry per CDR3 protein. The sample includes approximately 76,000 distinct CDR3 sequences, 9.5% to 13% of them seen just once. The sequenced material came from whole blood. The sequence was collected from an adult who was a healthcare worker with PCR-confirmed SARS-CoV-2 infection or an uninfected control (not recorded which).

The chain's CDR3 is CASSPGTEGHGYTF. The CDR3 DNA reads as TGTGCCAGCAGCCCAGGGACGGAAGGCCATGGCTACACCTTC. V usage is TRBV12-3 or TRBV12-4 and J usage is TRBJ1-2; perhaps TRBD1 as D (5 bases). The CDR3 consists of 14 residues. Trimming removed 6 bases at V and 6 bases at J, with 17 bases between.